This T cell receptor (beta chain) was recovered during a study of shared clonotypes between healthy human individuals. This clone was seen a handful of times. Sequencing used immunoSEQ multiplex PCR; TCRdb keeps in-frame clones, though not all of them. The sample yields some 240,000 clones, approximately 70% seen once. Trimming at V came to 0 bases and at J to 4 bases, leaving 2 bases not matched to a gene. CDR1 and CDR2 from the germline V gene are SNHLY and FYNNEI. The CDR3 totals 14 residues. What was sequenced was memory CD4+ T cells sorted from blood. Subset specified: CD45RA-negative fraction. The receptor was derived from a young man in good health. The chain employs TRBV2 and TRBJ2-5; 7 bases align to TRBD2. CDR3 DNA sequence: TGTGCCAGCAGTGAAGCGGGGAGGGTAGAGACCCAGTACTTC. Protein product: CASSEAGRVETQYF. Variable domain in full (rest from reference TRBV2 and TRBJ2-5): EPEVTQTPSHQVTQMGQEVILRCVPISNHLYFYWYRQILGQKVEFLVSFYNNEISEKSEIFDDQFSVERPDGSNFTLKIRSTKLEDSAMYFCASSEAGRVETQYFGPGTRLLVL.